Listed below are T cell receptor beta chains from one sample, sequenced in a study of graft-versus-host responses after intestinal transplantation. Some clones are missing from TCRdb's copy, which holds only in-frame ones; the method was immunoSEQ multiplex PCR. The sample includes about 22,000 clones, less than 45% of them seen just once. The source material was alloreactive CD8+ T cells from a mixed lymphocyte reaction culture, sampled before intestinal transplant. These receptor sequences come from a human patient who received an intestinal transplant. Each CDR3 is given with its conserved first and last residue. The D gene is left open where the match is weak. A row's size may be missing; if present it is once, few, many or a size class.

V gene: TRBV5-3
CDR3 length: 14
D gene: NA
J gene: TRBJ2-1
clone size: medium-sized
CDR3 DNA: TGTGCCGCTACCCCCCCATCCCAATACAATGAGCAGTTCTTC
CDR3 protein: CAATPPSQYNEQFF

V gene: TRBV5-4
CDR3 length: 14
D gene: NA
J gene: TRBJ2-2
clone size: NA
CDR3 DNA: TGTGCCAGCAGCCCCGCGGGTAACACCGGGGAGCTGTTTTTT
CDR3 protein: CASSPAGNTGELFF

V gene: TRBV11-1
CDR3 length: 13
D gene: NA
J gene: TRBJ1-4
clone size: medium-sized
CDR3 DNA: TGTGCCAGCAGCTTATGGCAGGGAGGAAAACTGTTTTTT
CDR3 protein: CASSLWQGGKLFF

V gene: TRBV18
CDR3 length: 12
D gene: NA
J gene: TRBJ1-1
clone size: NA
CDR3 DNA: TGTGCCAGCTCACCAGGGGTGACTGAAGCTTTCTTT
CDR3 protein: CASSPGVTEAFF

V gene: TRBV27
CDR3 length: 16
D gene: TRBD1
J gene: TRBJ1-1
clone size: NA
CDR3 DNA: TGTGCCAGCACCCCTGGGACAGGGGGGGGGTGCACTGAAGCTTTCTTT
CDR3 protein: CASTPGTGGGCTEAFF

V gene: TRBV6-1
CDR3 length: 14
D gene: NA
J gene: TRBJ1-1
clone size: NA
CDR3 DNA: TGTGCCAGCAGACACCGAGGGGGGAACACTGAAGCTTTCTTT
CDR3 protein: CASRHRGGNTEAFF

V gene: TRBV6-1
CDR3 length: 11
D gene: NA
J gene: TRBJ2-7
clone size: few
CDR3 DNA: TGTGCCAGCGGTACCCCCTACGAGCAGTACTTC
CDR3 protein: CASGTPYEQYF

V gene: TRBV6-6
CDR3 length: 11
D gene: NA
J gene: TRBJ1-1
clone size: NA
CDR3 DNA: TGTGCCAGCAGCCGGTCTGAGAAAGCTTTCTTT
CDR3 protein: CASSRSEKAFF

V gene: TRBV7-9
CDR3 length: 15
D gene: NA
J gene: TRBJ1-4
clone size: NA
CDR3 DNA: TGTGCCAGCAGCCTTCTAGCTACAACTAATGAAAAACTGTTTTTT
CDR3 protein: CASSLLATTNEKLFF

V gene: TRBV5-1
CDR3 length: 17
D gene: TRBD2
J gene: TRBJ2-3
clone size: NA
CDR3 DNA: TGCGCCAGCAGCTTGGCCGGACTAGCGGACCACACAGATACGCAGTATTTT
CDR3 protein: CASSLAGLADHTDTQYF

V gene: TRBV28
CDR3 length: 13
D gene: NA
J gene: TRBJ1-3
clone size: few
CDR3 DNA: TGTGCCAGCAGTTTGTTACAGATAAACACCATATATTTT
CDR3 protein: CASSLLQINTIYF

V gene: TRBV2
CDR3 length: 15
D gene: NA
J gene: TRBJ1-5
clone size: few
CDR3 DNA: TGTGCCAGCAGTGAATGGGTGCCTAGCAATCAGCCCCAGCATTTT
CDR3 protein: CASSEWVPSNQPQHF

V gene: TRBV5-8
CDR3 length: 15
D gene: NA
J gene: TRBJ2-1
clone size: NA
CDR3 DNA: TGTGCCAGCAGCCCGGGGAGAAGTCGGGGCAATGAGCAGTTCTTC
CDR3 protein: CASSPGRSRGNEQFF

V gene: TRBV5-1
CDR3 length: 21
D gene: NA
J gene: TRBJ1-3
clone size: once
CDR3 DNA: TGCGCCAGCAGCTTGGACGGACAGAGGGCCCTTTCTAGACCCTCTGGAAACACCATATATTTT
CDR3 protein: CASSLDGQRALSRPSGNTIYF

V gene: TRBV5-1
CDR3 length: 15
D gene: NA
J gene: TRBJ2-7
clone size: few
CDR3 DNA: TGCGCCAGCAGCGGGGCGACTAGTCGAAGGTTCGAGCAGTACTTC
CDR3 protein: CASSGATSRRFEQYF

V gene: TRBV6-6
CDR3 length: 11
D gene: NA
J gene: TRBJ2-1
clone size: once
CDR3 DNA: TGTGCCAGCAGTCCCCTCAATGAGCAGTTCTTC
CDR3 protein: CASSPLNEQFF

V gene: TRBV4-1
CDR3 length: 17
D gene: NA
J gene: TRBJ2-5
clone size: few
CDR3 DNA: TGCGCCAGCAGCCAAAACATCGGACCGACAGTACAAGAGACCCAGTACTTC
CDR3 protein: CASSQNIGPTVQETQYF

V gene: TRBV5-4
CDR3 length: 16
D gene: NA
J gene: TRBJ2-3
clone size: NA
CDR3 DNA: TGTGCCAGCAGCTTGGCGGCGGGCGGGCCCACAGATACGCAGTATTTT
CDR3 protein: CASSLAAGGPTDTQYF

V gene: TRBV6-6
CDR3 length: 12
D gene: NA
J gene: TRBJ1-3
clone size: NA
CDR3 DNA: TGTGCCAGCACCGAACCTGGAAACACCATATATTTT
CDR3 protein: CASTEPGNTIYF

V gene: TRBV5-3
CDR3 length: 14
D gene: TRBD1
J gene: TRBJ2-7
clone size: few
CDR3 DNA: TGTGCCAGAAGTCACAGGGGGCTCCCCTACGAGCAGTACTTC
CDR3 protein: CARSHRGLPYEQYF

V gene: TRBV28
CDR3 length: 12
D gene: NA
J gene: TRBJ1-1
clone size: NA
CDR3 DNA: TGTGCCACCGCGGGAGGTCACACTGAAGCTTTCTTT
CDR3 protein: CATAGGHTEAFF

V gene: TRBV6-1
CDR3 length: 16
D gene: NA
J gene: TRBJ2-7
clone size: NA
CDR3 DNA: TGTGCCAGCAGTGTGTCATTCCGGGACGGGACCTACGAGCAGTACTTC
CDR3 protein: CASSVSFRDGTYEQYF

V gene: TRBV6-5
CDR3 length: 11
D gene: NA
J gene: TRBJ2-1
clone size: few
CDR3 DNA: TGTGCCAGCCCTCTTTACAATGAGCAGTTCTTC
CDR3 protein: CASPLYNEQFF

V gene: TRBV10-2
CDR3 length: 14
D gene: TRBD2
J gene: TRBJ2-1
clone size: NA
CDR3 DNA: TGCGCCAGCAGGGTAGCGGGGGACTACAATGAGCAGTTCTTC
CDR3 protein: CASRVAGDYNEQFF

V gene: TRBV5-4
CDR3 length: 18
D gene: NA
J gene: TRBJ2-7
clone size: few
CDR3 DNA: TGTGCCAGCAGCCCACCCTACCTGACTAGTTTCCACTTGTACGAGCAGTACTTC
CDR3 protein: CASSPPYLTSFHLYEQYF

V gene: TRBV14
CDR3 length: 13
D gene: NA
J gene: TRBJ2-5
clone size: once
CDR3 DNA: TGTGCCAGCAGCCAAGGACAGCAAGAGACCCAGTACTTC
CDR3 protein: CASSQGQQETQYF

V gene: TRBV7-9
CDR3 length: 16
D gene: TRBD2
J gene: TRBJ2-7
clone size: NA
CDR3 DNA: TGTGCCAGCAGCCCCGGACTAGCGGGAGCCGCCTACGAGCAGTACTTC
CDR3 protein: CASSPGLAGAAYEQYF

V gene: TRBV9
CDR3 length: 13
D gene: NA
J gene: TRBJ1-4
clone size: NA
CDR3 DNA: TGTGCCAGCAGCGTAGCTCTCAATGAAAAACTGTTTTTT
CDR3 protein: CASSVALNEKLFF

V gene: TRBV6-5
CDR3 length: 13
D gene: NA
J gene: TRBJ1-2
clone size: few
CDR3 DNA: TGTGCCAGCAGTTACACTAGGACTCGGGGCTACACCTTC
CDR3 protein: CASSYTRTRGYTF

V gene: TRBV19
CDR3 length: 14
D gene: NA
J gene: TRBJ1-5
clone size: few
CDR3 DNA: TGTGCCAGTAGTATAGCTAAGGCAATGAGGCCCCAGCATTTT
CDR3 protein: CASSIAKAMRPQHF

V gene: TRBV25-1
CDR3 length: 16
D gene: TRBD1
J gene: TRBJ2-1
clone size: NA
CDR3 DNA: TGTGCCAGCAGTGAATTCGGGACAGGGTTCTACAATGAGCAGTTCTTC
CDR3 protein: CASSEFGTGFYNEQFF

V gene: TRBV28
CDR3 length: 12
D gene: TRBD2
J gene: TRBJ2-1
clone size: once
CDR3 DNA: TGTGCCAGCAGTTTAACTAGCGGGTGGTGGATCTTC
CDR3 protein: CASSLTSGWWIF

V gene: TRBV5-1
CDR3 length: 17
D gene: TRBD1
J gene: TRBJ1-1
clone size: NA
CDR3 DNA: TGCGCCAGTACTATCACCGGACAGGGGGCTTCGAACACTGAAGCTTTCTTT
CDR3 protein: CASTITGQGASNTEAFF

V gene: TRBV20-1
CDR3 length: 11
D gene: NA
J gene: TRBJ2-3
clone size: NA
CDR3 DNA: TGCAGTGCTAGACCCGCAAATACGCAGTATTTT
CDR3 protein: CSARPANTQYF

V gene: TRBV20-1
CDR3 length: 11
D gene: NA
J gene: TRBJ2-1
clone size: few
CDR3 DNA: TGCAGTGCTAGGATTTTAAATGAGCAGTTCTTC
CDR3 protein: CSARILNEQFF

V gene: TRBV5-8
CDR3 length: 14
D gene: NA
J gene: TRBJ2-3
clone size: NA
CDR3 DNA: TGTGCCAGCAGCATCGTAACTAGCACAGATACGCAGTATTTT
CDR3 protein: CASSIVTSTDTQYF

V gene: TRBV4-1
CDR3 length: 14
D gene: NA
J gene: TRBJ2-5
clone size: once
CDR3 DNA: TGCGCCAGCAGCCGAGGGTCTCCGAGGGAGACCCAGTACTTC
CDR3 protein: CASSRGSPRETQYF

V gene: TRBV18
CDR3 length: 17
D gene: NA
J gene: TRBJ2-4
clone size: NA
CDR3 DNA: TGTGCCAGCTCACCTATGACAGGAACTCTAGCCAAAAACATTCAGTACTTC
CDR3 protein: CASSPMTGTLAKNIQYF

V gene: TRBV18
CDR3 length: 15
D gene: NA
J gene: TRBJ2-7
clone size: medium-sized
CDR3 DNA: TGTGCCAGCTCACCGGGTGGCCTTAGCTCCTACGAGCAGTACTTC
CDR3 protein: CASSPGGLSSYEQYF

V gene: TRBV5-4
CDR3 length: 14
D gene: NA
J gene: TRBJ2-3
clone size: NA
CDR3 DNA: TGTGCCAGTCAAAAGGGCGGGGTCGCAGATACGCAGTATTTT
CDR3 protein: CASQKGGVADTQYF

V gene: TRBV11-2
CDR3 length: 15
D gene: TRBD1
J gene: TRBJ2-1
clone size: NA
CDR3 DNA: TGTGCCAGCAGCTTAGGCCAGGGGGCTTACAATGAGCAGTTCTTC
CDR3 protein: CASSLGQGAYNEQFF

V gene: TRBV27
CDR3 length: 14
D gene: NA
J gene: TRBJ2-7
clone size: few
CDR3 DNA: TGTGCCAGCAGTTTAGCAGGGGTTTCCTACGAGCAGTACTTC
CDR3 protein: CASSLAGVSYEQYF

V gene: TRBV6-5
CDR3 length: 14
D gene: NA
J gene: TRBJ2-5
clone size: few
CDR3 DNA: TGTGCCAGCAGTTACGTGGGGTCTTTGGAGACCCAGTACTTC
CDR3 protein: CASSYVGSLETQYF

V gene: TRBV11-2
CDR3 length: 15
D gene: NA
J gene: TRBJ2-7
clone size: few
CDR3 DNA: TGTGCCAGCAGCTTAGTGTCAACAAAAACCTACGAGCAGTACTTC
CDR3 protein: CASSLVSTKTYEQYF

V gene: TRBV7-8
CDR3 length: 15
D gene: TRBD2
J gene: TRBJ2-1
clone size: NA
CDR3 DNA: TGTGCCAGCAGCACCAGGGAGGGCTCCTACAATGAGCAGTTCTTC
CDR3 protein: CASSTREGSYNEQFF

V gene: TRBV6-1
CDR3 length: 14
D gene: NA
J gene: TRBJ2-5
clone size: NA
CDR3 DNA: TGTGCCAGCAGGCTCACTCTGGGGCGAGAGACCCAGTACTTC
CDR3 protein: CASRLTLGRETQYF

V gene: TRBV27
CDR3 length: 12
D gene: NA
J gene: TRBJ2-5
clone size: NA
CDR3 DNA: TGTGCCAGCACTAGCGCCGGGCGGACCCAGTACTTC
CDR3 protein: CASTSAGRTQYF

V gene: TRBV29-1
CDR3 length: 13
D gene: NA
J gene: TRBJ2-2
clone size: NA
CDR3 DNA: TGCAGCGCCGGGGGCCCGAACACCGGGGAGCTGTTTTTT
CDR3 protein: CSAGGPNTGELFF

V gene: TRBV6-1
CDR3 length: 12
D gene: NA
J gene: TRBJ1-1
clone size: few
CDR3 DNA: TGTGCCAGCAGTGAATTGCGGTCCCCAGCTTTCTTT
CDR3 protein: CASSELRSPAFF

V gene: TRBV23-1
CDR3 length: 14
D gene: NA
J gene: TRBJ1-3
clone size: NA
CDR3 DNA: TGCGCCAAGAAGGAGGGGCCCTCTGGAAACACCATATATTTT
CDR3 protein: CAKKEGPSGNTIYF

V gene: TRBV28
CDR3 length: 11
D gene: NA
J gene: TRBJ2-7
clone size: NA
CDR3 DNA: TGTGCCAGCAGTGAGTTCTACGAGCAGTACTTC
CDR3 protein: CASSEFYEQYF

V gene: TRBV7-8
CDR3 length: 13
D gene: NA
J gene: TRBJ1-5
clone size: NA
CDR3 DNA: TGTGCCAGCAGCTTATGGGGGGGTCAGCCCCAGCATTTT
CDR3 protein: CASSLWGGQPQHF

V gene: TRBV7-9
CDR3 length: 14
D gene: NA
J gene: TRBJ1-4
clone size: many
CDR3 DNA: TGTGCCAGCAGCTGGACGGGGGCTAATGAAAAACTGTTTTTT
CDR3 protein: CASSWTGANEKLFF

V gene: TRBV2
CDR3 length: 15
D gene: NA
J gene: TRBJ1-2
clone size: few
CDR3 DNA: TGTGCCAGCAGTGAGTGGAAATTGGGCAACTATGGCTACACCTTC
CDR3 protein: CASSEWKLGNYGYTF

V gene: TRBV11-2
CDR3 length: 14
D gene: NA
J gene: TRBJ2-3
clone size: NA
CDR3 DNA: TGTGCCAGCAGCTTCACGGACAGCACAGATACGCAGTATTTT
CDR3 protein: CASSFTDSTDTQYF

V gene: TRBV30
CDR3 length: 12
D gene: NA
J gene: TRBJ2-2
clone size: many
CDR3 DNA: TGTGCCTGGCGATTTTACACCGGGGAGCTGTTTTTT
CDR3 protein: CAWRFYTGELFF

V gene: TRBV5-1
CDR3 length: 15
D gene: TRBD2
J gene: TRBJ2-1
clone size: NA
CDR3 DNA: TGCGCCAGCAGCCTTGGGACTAGCGGGTACAATGAGCAGTTCTTC
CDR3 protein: CASSLGTSGYNEQFF

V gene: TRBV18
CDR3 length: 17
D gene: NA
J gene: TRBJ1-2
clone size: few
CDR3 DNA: TGTGCCAGCTCAATCAGCGCGAGCGCAGCCCTGTCGGGTGGCTACACCTTC
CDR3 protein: CASSISASAALSGGYTF

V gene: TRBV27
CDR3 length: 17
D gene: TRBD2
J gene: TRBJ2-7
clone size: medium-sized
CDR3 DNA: TGTGCCAGCAGTCCACGACTAGCGGGAGGTTCCTCCTACGAGCAGTACTTC
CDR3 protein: CASSPRLAGGSSYEQYF